This T cell receptor (beta chain) was identified in a study of T cell responses to AZD1222 COVID-19 vaccine. The assay was immunoSEQ multiplex PCR, and TCRdb's table has in-frame clones only and misses some. The sample lists 160,000 or so clones, 94% seen once, with approximately 4.6% in the top ten. Trimming shortened V by 1 base and J by 5 bases, and 5 bases separated the two germline ends. The CDR3 extends over 12 amino acids. The germline gives CDR1 SEHNR, CDR2 FQNEAQ (reference sequence). Analysis merged second doses at about 4 or about 12 weeks. About this clone itself: This sample also contains other DNA sequences that code for the same CDR3.

The sample was peripheral blood, taken 28 days after the second AZD1222 dose. The chain employs TRBV7-9 and TRBJ1-2, with no clear D. The receptor comes from an adult who received the AZD1222 COVID-19 vaccine. Here the CDR3 reads CASSLEGYGYTF. The CDR3 DNA sequence: TGTGCCAGCAGCTTAGAAGGGTATGGCTACACCTTC.